This TCR beta chain is from a study of T cell changes during pregnancy in multiple sclerosis. Profiling relied on immunoSEQ multiplex PCR, and the TCRdb table lists in-frame clones only, not all of them. The repertoire holds approximately 79,000 clones, with around 93% as singletons. The sequence derives from a female donor in good health, enrolled as a control in a pregnancy study. Material: peripheral blood, obtained in the second trimester of pregnancy.

In DNA form, the CDR3 reads TGTGCCAGCAGTCCCTCGCGGGGTGGCACAGATACGCAGTATTTT. It translates to CASSPSRGGTDTQYF. The J gene is TRBJ2-3, the V gene TRBV7-2, with D perhaps TRBD2 (6 bases). This CDR3 contains 15 residues. Germline-derived CDR1 and CDR2 are SGHTA and FQGNSA. Deletions cut 6 bases from V and 1 base from J, with 14 bases between.